This entry concerns a single TCR beta chain. Its antigen is not known. This CDR3 has 19 residues. V was clipped by 0 bases and J by 4 bases; unmatched bases: 6. The germline V gene encodes CDR1 MGHRA and CDR2 YSYEKL. The PCR contained 60 Vbeta and 13 Jbeta primers. In the original processing: Later, 65 million to 90 million unique TCR beta chains were counted in an analysis, and approximately 9.9 million of them were shared. Clones were sequenced by immunoSEQ multiplex PCR, and TCRdb holds only the in-frame ones, with some missing. V, J and clone size reflect that table, while D and trimming were determined from the DNA. The table includes approximately 160,000 clones, around 70% detected once. The data are from a study of cytomegalovirus exposure and HLA in healthy donors. Across the whole study: One earlier analysis, a look at around 180 million T cells, found more than 100 million unique TCR beta sequences.

General observations from the study: Across donors, most TCRs were seen rarely, yet some public ones were widespread.

The specimen was PBMCs. The clonotype comes from a man younger than 30 in good health and CMV-seropositive. The V gene is TRBV4-1, the J gene TRBJ2-1; 16 nucleotides align to TRBD2. The DNA of the CDR3 is TGCGCCAGCAGCCAAGACCCGGGACTAGCGGGAGGGCAATACAATGAGCAGTTCTTC. It specifies CASSQDPGLAGGQYNEQFF.